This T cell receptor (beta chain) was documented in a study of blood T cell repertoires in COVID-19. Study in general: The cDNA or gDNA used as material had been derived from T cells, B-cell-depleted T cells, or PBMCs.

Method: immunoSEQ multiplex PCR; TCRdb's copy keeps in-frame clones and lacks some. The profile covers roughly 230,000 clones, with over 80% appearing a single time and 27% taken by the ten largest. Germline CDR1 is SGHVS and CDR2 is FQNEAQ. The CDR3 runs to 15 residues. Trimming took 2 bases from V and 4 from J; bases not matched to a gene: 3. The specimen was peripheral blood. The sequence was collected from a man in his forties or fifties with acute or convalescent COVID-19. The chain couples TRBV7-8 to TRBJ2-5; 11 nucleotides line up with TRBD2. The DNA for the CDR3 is TGTGCCAGCAGCTTACGGCTAGCGGGAGGAGAGACCCAGTACTTC. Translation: CASSLRLAGGETQYF.